Below, 5 T cell receptor beta chains from the same sample are listed, as sequenced in a study of shared clonotypes between healthy human individuals. Profiling relied on immunoSEQ multiplex PCR, and the TCRdb table lists in-frame clones only, not all of them. The data contain 2,500,000 or so clones, 85% to 95% of them singletons. The specimen sequenced was naive CD4+ T cells from PBMCs. Subset indicated: CD45RA+ positively selected. All receptors come from a man between 18 and 35 years old in good health. Some clones in this sample may be carry-over from other donors' samples.

The V and J genes are TRBV6-1 and TRBJ2-7, with D possibly called TRBD1 or TRBD2 (5 bases each). Germline V gene data show CDR1 as MNHNS and CDR2 as SASEGT. CDR3 length: 16 amino acids. Trimming stripped 3 bases from V and 1 base from J, with 16 bases between. CDR3 protein: CASSDIWGRESYEQYF. DNA of the CDR3: TGTGCCAGCAGTGACATCTGGGGGAGAGAGTCCTACGAGCAGTACTTC.

The rearrangement uses TRBV7-9 and TRBJ2-1; 11 bases line up with TRBD2. Trimming at V came to 0 bases and at J to 9 bases, leaving 4 bases not matched to a gene. CDR3 size: 15 residues. Germline-derived CDR1 and CDR2 are SEHNR and FQNEAQ (reference sequence). The CDR3 coding sequence is TGTGCCAGCAGCTTAGCTGGACTAGCGGGCGCTGAGCAGTTCTTC. It codes for CASSLAGLAGAEQFF. The full variable domain, rest sourced from reference TRBV7-9 and TRBJ2-1, is DTGVSQNPRHKITKRGQNVTFRCDPISEHNRLYWYRQTLGQGPEFLTYFQNEAQLEKSRLLSDRFSAERPKGSFSTLEIQRTEQGDSAMYLCASSLAGLAGAEQFFGPGTRLTVL.

The chain is built from TRBV29-1 and TRBJ1-2; a weak D match, TRBD1 (5 bases). The ends were cut back, 4 bases at V and 2 bases at J, with 11 bases in the middle. The CDR3 runs 13 residues. CDR1 and CDR2 from the germline V gene are SQVTM and ANQGSEA. CDR3 bases: TGCAGCGTTGGGGCAGGGATAAACTATGGCTACACCTTC. This translates into CSVGAGINYGYTF.

The V gene is TRBV7-9, the J gene TRBJ2-7; D unclear. Trimming stripped 3 bases from V and 3 bases from J, with 9 bases between. The germline CDR1 and CDR2 sequences are SEHNR and FQNEAQ (reference sequence). The CDR3 consists of 13 residues. The chain's CDR3 is CASSFAPDYEQYF. The CDR3 nucleotides are TGTGCCAGCAGCTTTGCCCCCGACTACGAGCAGTACTTC.

CDR3 sequence (DNA): TGTGCCAGCAGCCCCGAGGTCCGGGGGACTCAGCCCCAGCATTTT. Protein sequence: CASSPEVRGTQPQHF. The chain joins TRBV5-5 to TRBJ1-5; D might be TRBD1 (5 bases). This CDR3 comprises 15 residues. The germline gives CDR1 SGHKS, CDR2 YYEKEE (reference sequence). V lost 4 bases and J 6 bases, leaving 17 bases between the germline ends. Drawing the rest from reference TRBV5-5 and TRBJ1-5, the complete variable domain is DAGVTQSPTHLIKTRGQQVTLRCSPISGHKSVSWYQQVLGQGPQFIFQYYEKEERGRGNFPDRFSARQFPNYSSELNVNALLLGDSALYLCASSPEVRGTQPQHFGDGTRLSIL.